This paragraph covers one T cell receptor beta chain sequence. Antigen specificity is unknown. Trimming removed 8 bases at V and 5 bases at J, with 16 bases between. Germline V lookup: CDR1 SGHAT, CDR2 FQNNGV. This CDR3 is built from 14 residues. The data originate from a study of CD8+CD57+ T cells in acquired aplastic anemia. Turning to the study itself: Sorted CD4+ and CD8+ cells gave a mean 3.2 ug DNA, range about 0.19 to 27.4 ug. Some 10 million reads were obtained on average for healthy donor CD4+ cells. Study results and limitations: Any difference that existed in CD8+ Simpson's diversity between patients and controls was not significant.

Investigators profiled TCR beta VDJ and CDR3 from genomic DNA template. TCRdb ran MiXCR on the reads and lists one entry per CDR3 protein. The table has about 400,000 distinct CDR3 sequences, roughly 68% seen once. V usage is TRBV11-2 and J usage is TRBJ1-3, with D uncertain. The TCR sequence derives from a human donor in good health, serving as a control. Sequencing input: sorted CD4+, CD8+, or CD8+CD57+ T cells (not recorded which) from PBMCs. CDR3 nucleotide sequence: TGTGCCAGCGGTCGCGAGTTTTCTCGAAACACCATATATTTT. Protein: CASGREFSRNTIYF.